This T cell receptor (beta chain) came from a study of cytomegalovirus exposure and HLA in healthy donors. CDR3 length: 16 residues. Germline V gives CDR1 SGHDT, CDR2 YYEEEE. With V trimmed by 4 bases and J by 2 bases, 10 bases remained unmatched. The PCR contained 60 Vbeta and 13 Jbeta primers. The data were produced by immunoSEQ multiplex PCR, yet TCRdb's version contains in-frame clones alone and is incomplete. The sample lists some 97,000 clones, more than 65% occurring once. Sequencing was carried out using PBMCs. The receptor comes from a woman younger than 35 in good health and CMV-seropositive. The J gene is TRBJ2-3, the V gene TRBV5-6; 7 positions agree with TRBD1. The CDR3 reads CASSKTGAGVTDTQYF. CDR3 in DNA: TGTGCCAGCAGCAAAACAGGGGCCGGAGTCACAGATACGCAGTATTTT.